This TCR beta chain was observed in a study of shared clonotypes between healthy human individuals. The wider study: The donor pool was made up of two women and three men aged 18 to 49. Whole-study results and caveats: A limitation of the genetic and exposure-history diversity represented arose from few donors. Clonotypes shared by all four sorted-subset donors had higher generation probabilities than non-shared clonotypes.

Of note for this clone: As yet, its antigen is unknown.

CDR1 and CDR2 (germline): SGDLS, YYNGEE. With 1 base removed from V and 5 bases from J, the gap between germline ends came to 6 bases. The CDR3 consists of 12 residues. Here immunoSEQ multiplex PCR was the method, and the copy in TCRdb shows in-frame clones only, minus some. Of hundreds of thousands of clones detected, 95% to 96% appear once; the ten largest clones hold 0.11%. The naive CD8 subset, CD45RO-negative cells positively selected for CCR7, excluded terminally differentiated effector memory CD45RA+ cells. The sequenced sample was naive CD8+ T cells sorted from blood. J is TRBJ1-1 and V is TRBV9, with D unresolved. This receptor was identified in a woman under 40 in good health. The CDR3 DNA reads TGTGCCAGCAGCGTACACGGGACTGAAGCTTTCTTT. Translating it yields CASSVHGTEAFF.